This T cell receptor beta chain was recorded in a study of blood T cell repertoires in COVID-19. Whole-study context: T cells, B-cell-depleted T cells, or PBMCs supplied cDNA or gDNA.

The CDR3 runs to 14 residues. The V end lost 0 bases, the J end lost 5 bases, and 11 bases lay between the germline ends. The germline V gene encodes CDR1 SGHNT and CDR2 YYREEE (reference sequence). Assay used: immunoSEQ multiplex PCR; TCRdb lists only in-frame clones, some missing. The sample includes 50,000 or so clones, approximately 80% seen only once; the top ten take roughly 7%. The sequenced material came from peripheral blood. The clonotype originates from a man aged 35-49 years with acute or convalescent COVID-19. The chain carries TRBV5-4 and TRBJ2-5, with D possibly being TRBD1 (5 bases). This CDR3 is CASSLDRMGETQYF. The CDR3 bases are TGTGCCAGCAGCTTGGACAGGATGGGGGAGACCCAGTACTTC.